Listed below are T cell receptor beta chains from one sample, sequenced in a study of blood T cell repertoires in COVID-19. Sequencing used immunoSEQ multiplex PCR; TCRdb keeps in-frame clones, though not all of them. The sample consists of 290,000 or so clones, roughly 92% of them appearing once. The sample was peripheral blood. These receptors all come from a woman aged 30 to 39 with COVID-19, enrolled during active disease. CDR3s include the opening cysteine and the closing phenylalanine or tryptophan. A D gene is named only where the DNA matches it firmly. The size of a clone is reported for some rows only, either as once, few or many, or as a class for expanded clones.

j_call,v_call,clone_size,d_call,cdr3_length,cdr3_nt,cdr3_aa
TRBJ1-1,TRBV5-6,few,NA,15,TGTGCCAGCGGACACACGGCGACAAAGAACACTGAAGCTTTCTTT,CASGHTATKNTEAFF
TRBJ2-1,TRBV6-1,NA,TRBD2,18,TGTGCCAGCAGTGACACGCGACTAGCGGGAGGGTCCTACAATGAGCAGTTCTTC,CASSDTRLAGGSYNEQFF
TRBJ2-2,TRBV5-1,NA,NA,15,TGCGCCAGCAAACGGATGGGAGAAGTGGACGGGGAGCTGTTTTTT,CASKRMGEVDGELFF
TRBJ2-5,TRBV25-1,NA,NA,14,TGTGCCAGCAGTGCTAGGACTGGACAAGAGACCCAGTACTTC,CASSARTGQETQYF
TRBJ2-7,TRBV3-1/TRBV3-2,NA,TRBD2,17,TGTGCCAGCAGCCAAGGAGTAGGGCTAGCGGGTTCCTACGAGCAGTACTTC,CASSQGVGLAGSYEQYF
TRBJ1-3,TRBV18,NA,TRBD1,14,TGTGCCAGCTCGTCGACAGGGGGCGAAAACACCATATATTTT,CASSSTGGENTIYF
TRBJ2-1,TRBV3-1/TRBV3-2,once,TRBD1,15,TGTGCCAGCAGCCAAGATTTGACAGGGTCCAATGAGCAGTTCTTC,CASSQDLTGSNEQFF
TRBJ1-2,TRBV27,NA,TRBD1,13,TGTGCCAGCAGTTTCTTCAGGGGGAGCGGCTACACCTTC,CASSFFRGSGYTF
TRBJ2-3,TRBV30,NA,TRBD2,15,TGTGCCTGGGGACTAGCGGGAAAACACACAGATACGCAGTATTTT,CAWGLAGKHTDTQYF
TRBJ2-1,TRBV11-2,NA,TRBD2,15,TGTGCCAGCAGCTTGGGACTAGCGGGAGGAAATGAGCAGTTCTTC,CASSLGLAGGNEQFF
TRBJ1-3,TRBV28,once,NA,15,TGTGCCAGCAGTCCTTACCTGAGCTCTGGAAACACCATATATTTT,CASSPYLSSGNTIYF
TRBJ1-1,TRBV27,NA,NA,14,TGTGCCAGCAGTTTAGGGCACGTGAACACTGAAGCTTTCTTT,CASSLGHVNTEAFF
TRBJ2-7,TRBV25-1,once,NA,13,TGTGCCAGCAGTGATAAAAGGAGCTACGAGCAGTACTTC,CASSDKRSYEQYF
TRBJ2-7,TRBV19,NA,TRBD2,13,TGTGCCAGTTCGGGGGGAAGCTCCTACGAGCAGTACTTC,CASSGGSSYEQYF
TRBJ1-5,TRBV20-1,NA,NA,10,TGCAGTGCGCGGGTTCGGCCCCAGCATTTT,CSARVRPQHF
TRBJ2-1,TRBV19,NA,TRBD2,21,TGTGCCAGTAGTATAGGGTCTAGCGGGACTATCAACCCCAGCTCCTACAATGAGCAGTTCTTC,CASSIGSSGTINPSSYNEQFF
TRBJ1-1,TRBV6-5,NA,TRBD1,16,TGTGCCAGCAGTCACTTAACAGGGGGGAGGAACACTGAAGCTTTCTTT,CASSHLTGGRNTEAFF
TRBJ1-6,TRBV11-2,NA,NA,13,TGTGCCAGCAGCTCAAGGGGGAATTCACCCCTCCACTTT,CASSSRGNSPLHF
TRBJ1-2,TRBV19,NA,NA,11,TGTGCCAGTAGTATGAGGGATGGCTACACCTTC,CASSMRDGYTF
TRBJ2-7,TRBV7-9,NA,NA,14,TGTGCCAGCAGCCCCTCTAGGGGTAACTACGAGCAGTACTTC,CASSPSRGNYEQYF
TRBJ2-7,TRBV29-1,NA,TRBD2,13,TGCAGCGTTGAAACTAGCGCCAGCTACGAGCAGTACTTC,CSVETSASYEQYF
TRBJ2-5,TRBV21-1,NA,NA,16,TGTGCCAGCAGCAAAGAGCGCGGAGTCCCCCCAGAGACCCAGTACTTC,CASSKERGVPPETQYF
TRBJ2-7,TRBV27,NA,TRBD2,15,TGTGCCAGCAGGGGGACTAGTAGGAGCTCCTACGAGCAGTACTTC,CASRGTSRSSYEQYF
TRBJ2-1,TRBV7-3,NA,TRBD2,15,TGTGCCAGCAGCATAGCTAGCGGGAGGGAACATGAGCAGTTCTTC,CASSIASGREHEQFF
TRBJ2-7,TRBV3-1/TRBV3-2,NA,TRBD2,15,TGTGCCAGCAGCCAGGGACTAGCGGGAACCTACGAGCAGTACTTC,CASSQGLAGTYEQYF
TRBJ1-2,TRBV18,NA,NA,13,TGTGCCAGCTCCCAAGACTGGGGAGAGGGCTACACCTTC,CASSQDWGEGYTF
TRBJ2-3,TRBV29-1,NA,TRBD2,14,TGCAGCGTTGAAATATTAGCGGGAACAGATACGCAGTATTTT,CSVEILAGTDTQYF
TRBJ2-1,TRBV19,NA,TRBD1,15,TGTGCCAGTAGCCCTCGGACAGGGTTCAACAATGAGCAGTTCTTC,CASSPRTGFNNEQFF
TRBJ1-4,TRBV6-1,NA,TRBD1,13,TGTGCCAGCAGTGAGGACAGGGAGGGAAAACTGTTTTTT,CASSEDREGKLFF
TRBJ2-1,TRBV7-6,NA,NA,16,TGTGCCAGCAGCTCCCCATACTCAAGGGAGTACAATGAGCAGTTCTTC,CASSSPYSREYNEQFF
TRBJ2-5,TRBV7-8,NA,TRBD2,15,TGTGCCAGCAGCTTAGAACTAGCGGGAGAGGAGACCCAGTACTTC,CASSLELAGEETQYF
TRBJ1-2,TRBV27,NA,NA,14,TGTGCCAGCAGGGAACTTGGACAGAACTATGGCTACACCTTC,CASRELGQNYGYTF
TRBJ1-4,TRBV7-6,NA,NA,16,TGTGCCAGCAGCTTGAATGGAGGGGAAAGAAATGAAAAACTGTTTTTT,CASSLNGGERNEKLFF
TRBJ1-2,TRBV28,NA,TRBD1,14,TGTGCCAGCAGTTTTTGGGACAGGGATAGTGGCTACACCTTC,CASSFWDRDSGYTF
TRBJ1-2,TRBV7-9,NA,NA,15,TGTGCCAGCAGCCCCCCTAGGCGCTTAAGCGATGGCTACACCTTC,CASSPPRRLSDGYTF
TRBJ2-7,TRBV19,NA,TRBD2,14,TGTGCCAGTAGTCTAGCGGGAGTACCTCTCGAGCAGTACTTC,CASSLAGVPLEQYF
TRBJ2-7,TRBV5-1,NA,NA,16,TGCGCCAGCAGCTTGTTTCAACATGGTGGCACCTACGAGCAGTACTTC,CASSLFQHGGTYEQYF
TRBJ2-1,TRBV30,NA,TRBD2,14,TGTGCCTGGGCGACTAGCGGGAGATATTATGAGCAGTTCTTC,CAWATSGRYYEQFF
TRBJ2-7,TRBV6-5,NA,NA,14,TGTGCCACCAAGGGGGACGGAAGCTCCTACGAGCAGTACTTC,CATKGDGSSYEQYF
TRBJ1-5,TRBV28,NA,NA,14,TGTGCCAGCAGTTTTAACAGGGCGGTAAAGCCCCAGCATTTT,CASSFNRAVKPQHF
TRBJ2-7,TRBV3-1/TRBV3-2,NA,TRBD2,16,TGTGCCAGCAGCCAAGTTGTAGCGGGCCCGACCTACGAGCAGTACTTC,CASSQVVAGPTYEQYF
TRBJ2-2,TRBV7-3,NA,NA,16,TGTGCCAGCAGCTTAACGTTGGCGGGAACGGTCGGGGAGCTGTTTTTT,CASSLTLAGTVGELFF
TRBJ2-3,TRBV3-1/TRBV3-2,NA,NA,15,TGTGCCAGCAGCGCCTACCGGGACAAACAAGATACGCAGTATTTT,CASSAYRDKQDTQYF
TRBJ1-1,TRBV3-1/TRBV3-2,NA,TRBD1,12,TGTGCCAGCAGTCGACAGGGCACTGAAGCTTTCTTT,CASSRQGTEAFF
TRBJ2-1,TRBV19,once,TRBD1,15,TGTGCCAGCAGACAGGGGGCGTATTTTTTGGATGAGCAGTTCTTC,CASRQGAYFLDEQFF
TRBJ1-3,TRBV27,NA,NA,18,TGTGCCAGCAGTTTAAATCCCAGGGGACCAAGCTCTGGAAACACCATATATTTT,CASSLNPRGPSSGNTIYF
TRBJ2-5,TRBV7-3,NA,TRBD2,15,TGTGCCAGCAGCCTGGAGGGTAGCGGGGTGTCAACCCAGTACTTC,CASSLEGSGVSTQYF
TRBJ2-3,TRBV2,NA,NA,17,TGTGCCAGCAGTGAAGCCCGGAGTGGTTCTCCCACAGATACGCAGTATTTT,CASSEARSGSPTDTQYF
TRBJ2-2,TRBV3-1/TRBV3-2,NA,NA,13,TGTGCCAGCAGCCAAGACCGCACCGGGGAGCTGTTTTTT,CASSQDRTGELFF
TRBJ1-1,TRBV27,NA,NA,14,TGTGCCAGCAGTTTACGTAGGGGGACGGATGAAGCTTTCTTT,CASSLRRGTDEAFF
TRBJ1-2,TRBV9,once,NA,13,TGTGCCAGCAGCGGACGGACAGACTATGGCTACACCTTC,CASSGRTDYGYTF
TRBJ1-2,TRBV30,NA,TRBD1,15,TGTGCCTGGAGTACCCCGGGACAGCCTAACTATGGCTACACCTTC,CAWSTPGQPNYGYTF
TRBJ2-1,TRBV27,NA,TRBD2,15,TGTGCCAGCAGTTTATGGCTAGCGGGAGAGAATGAGCAGTTCTTC,CASSLWLAGENEQFF
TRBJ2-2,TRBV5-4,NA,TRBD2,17,TGTGCCAGCAGCCCGGGACTAGCGGGAGCGGGCACCGGGGAGCTGTTTTTT,CASSPGLAGAGTGELFF
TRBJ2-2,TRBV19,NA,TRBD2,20,TGTGCCAGTAGTCCCCCGCCCGGACTAGCGGGAGGGTTTGGGACCGGGGAGCTGTTTTTT,CASSPPPGLAGGFGTGELFF
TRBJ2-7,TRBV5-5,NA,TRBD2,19,TGTGCCAGCAGCAAGATCGGCAGAGGGAGCGGGGTGAGCTCCTACGAGCAGTACTTC,CASSKIGRGSGVSSYEQYF
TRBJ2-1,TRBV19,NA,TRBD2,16,TGTGCCAGTAGTATAGATGGGGGGGTTACCTACAATGAGCAGTTCTTC,CASSIDGGVTYNEQFF
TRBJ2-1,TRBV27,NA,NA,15,TGTGCCAGCCGACGAGGGACACGCTCCTACAATGAGCAGTTCTTC,CASRRGTRSYNEQFF
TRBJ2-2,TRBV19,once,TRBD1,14,TGTGCCAGTAGTATAGGACAGGGCACCGGGGAGCTGTTTTTT,CASSIGQGTGELFF